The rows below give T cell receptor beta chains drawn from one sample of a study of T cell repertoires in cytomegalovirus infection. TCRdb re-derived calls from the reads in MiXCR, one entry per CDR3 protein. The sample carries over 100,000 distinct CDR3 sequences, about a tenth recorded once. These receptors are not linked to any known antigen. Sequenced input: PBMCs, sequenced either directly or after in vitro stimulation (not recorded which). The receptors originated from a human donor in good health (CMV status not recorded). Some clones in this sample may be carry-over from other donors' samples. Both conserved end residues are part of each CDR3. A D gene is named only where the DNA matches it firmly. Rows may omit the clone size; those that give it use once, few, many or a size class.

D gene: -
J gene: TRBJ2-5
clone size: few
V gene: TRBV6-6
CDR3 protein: CASSVQGQETQYF
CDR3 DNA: TGTGCCAGCAGTGTACAGGGACAAGAGACCCAGTACTTC

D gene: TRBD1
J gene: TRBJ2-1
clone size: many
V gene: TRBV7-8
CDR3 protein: CASSDWTGPTDEQFF
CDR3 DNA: TGTGCCAGCAGCGACTGGACAGGGCCCACGGATGAGCAGTTCTTC

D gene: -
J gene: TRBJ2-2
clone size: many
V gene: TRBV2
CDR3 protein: CASSEPSVVELFF
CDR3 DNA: TGTGCCAGCAGTGAACCCTCGGTCGTCGAGCTGTTTTTT

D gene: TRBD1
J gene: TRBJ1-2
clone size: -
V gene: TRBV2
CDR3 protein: CASRDRVLYGYTF
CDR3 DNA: TGTGCCAGCAGGGACAGGGTTTTGTATGGCTACACCTTC

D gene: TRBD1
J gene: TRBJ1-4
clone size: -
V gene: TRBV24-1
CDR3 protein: CATSDPGTGNEKLFF
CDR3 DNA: TGTGCCACCAGTGATCCCGGGACAGGGAATGAAAAACTGTTTTTT

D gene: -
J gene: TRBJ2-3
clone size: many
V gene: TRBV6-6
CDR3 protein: CASSYSLGDTQYF
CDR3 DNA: TGTGCCAGCAGTTACTCCTTAGGAGATACGCAGTATTTT

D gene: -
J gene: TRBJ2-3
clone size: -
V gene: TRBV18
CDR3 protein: CASSRTDTQYF
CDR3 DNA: TGTGCCAGCTCACGGACAGATACGCAGTATTTT

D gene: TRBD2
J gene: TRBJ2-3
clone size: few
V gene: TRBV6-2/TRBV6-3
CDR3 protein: CASSYSFRLAGDTQYF
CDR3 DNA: TGTGCCAGCAGTTACTCGTTTCGACTAGCGGGAGATACGCAGTATTTT

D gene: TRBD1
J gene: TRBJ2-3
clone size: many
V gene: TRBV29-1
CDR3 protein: CSVALLPGQVAYF
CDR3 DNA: TGCAGCGTTGCCCTTTTACCGGGACAGGTCGCGTATTTT

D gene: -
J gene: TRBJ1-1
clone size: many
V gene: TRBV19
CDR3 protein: CASTRRPNTEAFF
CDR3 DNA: TGTGCCAGTACCCGACGGCCGAACACTGAAGCTTTCTTT

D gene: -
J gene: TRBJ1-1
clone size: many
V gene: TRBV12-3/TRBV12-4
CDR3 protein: CASSPTPEGERNTEAFF
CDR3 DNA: TGTGCCAGCAGTCCAACCCCTGAGGGAGAGCGGAACACTGAAGCTTTCTTT

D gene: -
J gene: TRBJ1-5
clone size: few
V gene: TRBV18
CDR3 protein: CASTSGKDQPQHF
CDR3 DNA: TGTGCCAGCACCTCAGGGAAGGATCAGCCCCAGCATTTT

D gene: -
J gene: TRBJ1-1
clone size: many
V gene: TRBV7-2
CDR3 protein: CASSLLEGARPEAFF
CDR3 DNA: TGTGCCAGCAGCCTCCTAGAAGGGGCTCGCCCTGAAGCTTTCTTT

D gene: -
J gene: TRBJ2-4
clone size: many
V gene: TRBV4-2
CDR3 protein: CASSQDKARKAKNIQYF
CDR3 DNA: TGTGCCAGCAGCCAAGATAAAGCTAGGAAAGCCAAAAACATTCAGTACTTC

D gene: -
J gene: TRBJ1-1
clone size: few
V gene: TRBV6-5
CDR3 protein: CASSYTALMNTEAFF
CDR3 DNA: TGTGCCAGCAGTTACACGGCCTTAATGAACACTGAAGCTTTCTTT

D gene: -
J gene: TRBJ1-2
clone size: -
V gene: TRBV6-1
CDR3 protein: CASSDRAGGLGYGYTF
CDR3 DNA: TGTGCCAGCAGTGACCGGGCGGGGGGGCTTGGCTATGGCTACACCTTC

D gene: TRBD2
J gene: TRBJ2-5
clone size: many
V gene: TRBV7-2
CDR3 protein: CASSSLAGVQETQYF
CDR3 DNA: TGTGCCAGCAGCTCCCTAGCGGGGGTACAAGAGACCCAGTACTTC

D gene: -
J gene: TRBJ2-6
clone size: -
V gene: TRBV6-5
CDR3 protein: CASSYSSGGTGANVLTF
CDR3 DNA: TGTGCCAGCAGTTACTCTTCTGGGGGAACTGGGGCCAACGTCCTGACTTTC

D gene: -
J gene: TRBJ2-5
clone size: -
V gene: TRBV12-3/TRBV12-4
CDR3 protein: CASSAGRQETQYF
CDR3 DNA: TGTGCCAGCAGTGCGGGACGGCAAGAGACCCAGTACTTC

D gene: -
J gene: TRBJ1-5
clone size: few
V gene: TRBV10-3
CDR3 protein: CAISEGQGSNQPQHF
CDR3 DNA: TGTGCCATCAGTGAAGGCCAGGGGAGCAATCAGCCCCAGCATTTT

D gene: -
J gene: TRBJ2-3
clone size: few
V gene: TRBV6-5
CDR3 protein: CASRLPGTDTQYF
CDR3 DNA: TGTGCCAGCAGACTCCCGGGGACAGATACGCAGTATTTT

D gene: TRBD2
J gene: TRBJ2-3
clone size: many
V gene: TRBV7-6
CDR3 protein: CASSSITSADADTQYF
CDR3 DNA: TGTGCCAGCAGCTCCATAACTAGCGCCGATGCGGATACGCAGTATTTT

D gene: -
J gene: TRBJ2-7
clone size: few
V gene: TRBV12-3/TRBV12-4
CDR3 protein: CASSSGYVNEQYF
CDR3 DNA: TGTGCCAGCAGCAGCGGGTATGTTAACGAGCAGTACTTC

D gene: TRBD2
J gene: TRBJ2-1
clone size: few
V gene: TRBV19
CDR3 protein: CASSIDLLAAGGQFF
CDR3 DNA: TGTGCCAGTAGTATAGATCTCCTAGCGGCGGGTGGGCAGTTCTTC

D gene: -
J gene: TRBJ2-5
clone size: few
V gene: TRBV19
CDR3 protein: CASSIRGGFQETQYF
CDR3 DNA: TGTGCCAGTAGTATAAGGGGGGGCTTTCAAGAGACCCAGTACTTC

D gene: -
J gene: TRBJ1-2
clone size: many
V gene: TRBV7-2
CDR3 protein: CASSLKDTYGYTF
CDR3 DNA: TGTGCCAGCAGCTTGAAGGACACGTATGGCTACACCTTC

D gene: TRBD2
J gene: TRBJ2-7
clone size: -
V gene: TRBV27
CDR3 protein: CASGEGYEQYF
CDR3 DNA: TGTGCCAGCGGGGAGGGCTACGAGCAGTACTTC

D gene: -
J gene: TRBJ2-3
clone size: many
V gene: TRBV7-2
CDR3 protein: CASNLWLETDTQYF
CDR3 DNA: TGTGCCAGCAACCTTTGGCTAGAAACAGATACGCAGTATTTT

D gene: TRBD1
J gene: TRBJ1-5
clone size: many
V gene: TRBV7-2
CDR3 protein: CASSLGLDRGQPQHF
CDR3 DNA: TGTGCCAGCAGCTTAGGGTTGGACAGGGGCCAGCCCCAGCATTTT

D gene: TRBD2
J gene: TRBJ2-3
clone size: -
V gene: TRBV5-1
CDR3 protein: CASREGLTDTQYF
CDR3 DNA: TGCGCCAGCCGGGAGGGGCTTACAGATACGCAGTATTTT

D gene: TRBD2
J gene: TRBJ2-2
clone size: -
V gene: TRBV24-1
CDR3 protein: CATSDLPNGGSKSGELFF
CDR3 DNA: TGTGCCACCAGTGATCTCCCCAACGGCGGGAGTAAGAGCGGGGAGCTGTTTTTT

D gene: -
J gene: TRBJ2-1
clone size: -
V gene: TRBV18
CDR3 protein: CASSPLAQPTGNEQFF
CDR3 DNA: TGTGCCAGCTCACCATTGGCACAGCCTACCGGGAATGAGCAGTTCTTC

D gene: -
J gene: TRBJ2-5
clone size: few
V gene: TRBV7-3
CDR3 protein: CASSARAAGETQYF
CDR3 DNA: TGTGCCAGCAGCGCCCGCGCCGCAGGAGAGACCCAGTACTTC

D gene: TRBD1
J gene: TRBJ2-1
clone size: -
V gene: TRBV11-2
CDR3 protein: CASSSPPGTATINEQFF
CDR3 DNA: TGTGCCAGCAGCTCCCCCCCAGGGACAGCTACAATTAATGAGCAGTTCTTC

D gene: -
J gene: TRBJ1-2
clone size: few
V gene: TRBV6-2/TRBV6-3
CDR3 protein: CASSKDFSYRYGYTF
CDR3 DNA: TGTGCCAGCAGTAAAGACTTTTCCTACCGGTATGGCTACACCTTC

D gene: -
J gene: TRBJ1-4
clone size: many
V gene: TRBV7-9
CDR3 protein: CAISGDRFEKLFF
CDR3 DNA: TGTGCTATTTCAGGAGACAGATTTGAAAAACTGTTTTTT

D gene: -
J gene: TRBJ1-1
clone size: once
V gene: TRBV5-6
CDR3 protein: CASSLSGGPRTEAFF
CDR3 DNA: TGTGCCAGCAGCCTTTCCGGGGGTCCTCGGACTGAAGCTTTCTTT

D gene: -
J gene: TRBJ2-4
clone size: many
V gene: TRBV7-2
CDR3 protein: CASSFGSRAKNIQYF
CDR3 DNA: TGTGCCAGCAGCTTTGGAAGCCGAGCCAAAAACATTCAGTACTTC

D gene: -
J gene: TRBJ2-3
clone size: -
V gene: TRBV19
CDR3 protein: CASSMPGRTDTQYF
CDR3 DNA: TGTGCCAGTAGTATGCCTGGGCGCACAGATACGCAGTATTTT

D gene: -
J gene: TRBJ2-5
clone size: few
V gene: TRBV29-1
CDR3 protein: CSVIRANHQETQYF
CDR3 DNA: TGCAGCGTGATCAGAGCCAACCACCAAGAGACCCAGTACTTC

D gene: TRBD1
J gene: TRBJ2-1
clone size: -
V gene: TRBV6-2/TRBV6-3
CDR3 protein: CASARQGVYNEQFF
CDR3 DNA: TGTGCCAGCGCTAGACAGGGGGTCTATAATGAGCAGTTCTTC

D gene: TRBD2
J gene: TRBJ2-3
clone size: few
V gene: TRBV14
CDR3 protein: CASRGGRSTDTQYF
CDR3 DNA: TGTGCCAGCAGGGGCGGGAGAAGCACAGATACGCAGTATTTT

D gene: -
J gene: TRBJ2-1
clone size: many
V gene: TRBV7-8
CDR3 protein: CASSFRTPDNEQFF
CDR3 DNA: TGTGCCAGCAGCTTTAGAACTCCAGACAATGAGCAGTTCTTC

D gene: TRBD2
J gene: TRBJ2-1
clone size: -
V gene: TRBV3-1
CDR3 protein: CASSQRLAGYNEQFF
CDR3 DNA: TGTGCCAGCAGCCAGCGGCTAGCGGGTTACAATGAGCAGTTCTTC

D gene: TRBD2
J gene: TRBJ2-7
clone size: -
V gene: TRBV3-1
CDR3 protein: CASSQDGSGSSEQYF
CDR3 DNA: TGTGCCAGCAGCCAAGATGGTAGCGGGAGTAGTGAGCAGTACTTC

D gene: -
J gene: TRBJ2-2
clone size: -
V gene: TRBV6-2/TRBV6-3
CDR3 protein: CASSYGVRTGELFF
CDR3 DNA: TGTGCCAGCAGTTACGGGGTTCGAACCGGGGAGCTGTTTTTT

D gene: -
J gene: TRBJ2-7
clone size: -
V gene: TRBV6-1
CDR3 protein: CASAPGGGTAYEQYF
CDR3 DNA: TGTGCCAGCGCGCCGGGTGGCGGGACGGCCTACGAGCAGTACTTC

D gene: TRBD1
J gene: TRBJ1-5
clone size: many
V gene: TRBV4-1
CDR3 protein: CASSPLRDSSNQPQHF
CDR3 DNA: TGCGCCAGCAGCCCACTCCGGGACAGTAGCAATCAGCCCCAGCATTTT

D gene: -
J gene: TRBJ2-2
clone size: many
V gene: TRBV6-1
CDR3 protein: CASRRLSTGELFF
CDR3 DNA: TGTGCCAGCAGGCGGCTTAGCACCGGGGAGCTGTTTTTT

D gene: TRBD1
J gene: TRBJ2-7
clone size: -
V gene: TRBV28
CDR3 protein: CASSHRGHEQYF
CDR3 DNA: TGTGCCAGCAGTCACAGGGGCCACGAGCAGTACTTC

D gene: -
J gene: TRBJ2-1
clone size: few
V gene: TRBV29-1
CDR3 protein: CSVLGGAGIELEQFF
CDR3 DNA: TGCAGCGTTTTAGGGGGGGCGGGAATCGAATTAGAGCAGTTCTTC

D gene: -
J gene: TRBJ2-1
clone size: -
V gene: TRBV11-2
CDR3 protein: CASSLIGLGGSNEQFF
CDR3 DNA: TGTGCCAGCAGCTTAATCGGTCTTGGAGGTTCCAATGAGCAGTTCTTC

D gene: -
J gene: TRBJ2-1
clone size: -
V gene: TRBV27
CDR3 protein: CASSLLGNEQFF
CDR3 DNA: TGTGCCAGCAGTCTCCTAGGAAATGAGCAGTTCTTC

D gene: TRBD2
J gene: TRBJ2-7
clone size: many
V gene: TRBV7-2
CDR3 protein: CASSSSGYEQYF
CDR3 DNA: TGTGCCAGCAGCTCTAGCGGTTACGAGCAGTACTTC